These T cell receptor beta chains were read from a single sample in a study of shared clonotypes between healthy human individuals. Generated by immunoSEQ multiplex PCR, the TCRdb table keeps only in-frame clones and is missing some. The table has about 2.4 million clones, around nine tenths seen once. Specimen: naive CD4+ T cells sorted from blood. All receptors derive from a man aged 18 to 29 in good health. Both conserved end residues are part of each CDR3. The order of the fields is V gene, clone size, CDR3 length, D gene, J gene, CDR3 DNA, CDR3 protein. D genes are given only for firm matches. The size field is filled for only some rows; it gives once, few, many or a size class.

V: TRBV28
size: .
length: 14
D: .
J: TRBJ1-2
DNA: TGTGCCAGCAGTTTGGGGGGTGAAGTTAAAGGCTACACCTTC
CDR3: CASSLGGEVKGYTF

V: TRBV11-3
size: .
length: 13
D: .
J: TRBJ2-1
DNA: TGTGCCAGCAGCTTAGATTTGTACAATGAGCAGTTCTTC
CDR3: CASSLDLYNEQFF

V: TRBV18
size: .
length: 13
D: .
J: TRBJ2-1
DNA: TGTGCCAGCTCACAACGATCAAACAATGAGCAGTTCTTC
CDR3: CASSQRSNNEQFF

V: TRBV6-5
size: .
length: 16
D: TRBD2
J: TRBJ2-1
DNA: TGTGCCAGCAGTTACTCGAAGGTAGCGGGGGCCAATGAGCAGTTCTTC
CDR3: CASSYSKVAGANEQFF

V: TRBV5-4
size: .
length: 16
D: TRBD1
J: TRBJ1-1
DNA: TGTGCCAGCAACACAGGACAGGGGAGGGGGAACACTGAAGCTTTCTTT
CDR3: CASNTGQGRGNTEAFF

V: TRBV29-1
size: .
length: 12
D: .
J: TRBJ2-5
DNA: TGCAGCGTTCTCGTAGGTTCGGAGACCCAGTACTTC
CDR3: CSVLVGSETQYF

V: TRBV6-5
size: .
length: 13
D: TRBD1
J: TRBJ2-1
DNA: TGTGCCAGCAGCCGAGGGACAGCCAATGAGCAGTTCTTC
CDR3: CASSRGTANEQFF

V: TRBV5-1
size: .
length: 13
D: .
J: TRBJ2-1
DNA: TGCGCCAGCAGCTACGAAAGAGGCAATGAGCAGTTCTTC
CDR3: CASSYERGNEQFF

V: TRBV18
size: .
length: 13
D: .
J: TRBJ2-7
DNA: TGTGCCAGCTCACCACAGGGTTCAGGCGAGCAGTACTTC
CDR3: CASSPQGSGEQYF

V: TRBV6-5
size: few
length: 13
D: .
J: TRBJ1-1
DNA: TGTGCCAGCAGCCGACAGACCAGCACTGAAGCTTTCTTT
CDR3: CASSRQTSTEAFF

V: TRBV27
size: .
length: 16
D: .
J: TRBJ2-3
DNA: TGTGCCAGCAGTTTAAAACGGGGGGCTAGCACAGATACGCAGTATTTT
CDR3: CASSLKRGASTDTQYF

V: TRBV28
size: .
length: 14
D: TRBD1
J: TRBJ2-2
DNA: TGTGCCAGCAGAACAGGGGGCTACGCCGGGGAGCTGTTTTTT
CDR3: CASRTGGYAGELFF

V: TRBV7-2
size: .
length: 18
D: .
J: TRBJ1-1
DNA: TGTGCCAGCAGCTTACTTCCTGGGACAAGTCCACGGAACACTGAAGCTTTCTTT
CDR3: CASSLLPGTSPRNTEAFF

V: TRBV30
size: .
length: 14
D: .
J: TRBJ1-4
DNA: TGTGCCTGGACTTCAGGCGCTCAGGGGGAAAAACTGTTTTTT
CDR3: CAWTSGAQGEKLFF

V: TRBV30
size: .
length: 15
D: .
J: TRBJ1-5
DNA: TGTGCCTGGAGTGCGGGCAGCTATAGCAATCAGCCCCAGCATTTT
CDR3: CAWSAGSYSNQPQHF

V: TRBV7-9
size: .
length: 14
D: .
J: TRBJ2-7
DNA: TGTGCCAGCAGCCCAGGGGGGCGCGGCTACGAGCAGTACTTC
CDR3: CASSPGGRGYEQYF

V: TRBV19
size: .
length: 17
D: TRBD1
J: TRBJ2-4
DNA: TGTGCCAGTAGTATAGGGGGACAGAAGCTCAGTGAGAACATTCAGTACTTC
CDR3: CASSIGGQKLSENIQYF

V: TRBV6-6
size: .
length: 15
D: TRBD2
J: TRBJ2-4
DNA: TGTGCCAGCATCGGAGCGGGAGAACCCAAAAACATTCAGTACTTC
CDR3: CASIGAGEPKNIQYF

V: TRBV18
size: .
length: 14
D: .
J: TRBJ2-5
DNA: TGTGCCAGCAATCACCCACATTTTCAAGAGACCCAGTACTTC
CDR3: CASNHPHFQETQYF

V: TRBV4-3
size: .
length: 14
D: .
J: TRBJ1-2
DNA: TGCGCCAGCAGCCAGGAAACCACAGGGAGTGGCTACACCTTC
CDR3: CASSQETTGSGYTF

V: TRBV11-2
size: .
length: 12
D: .
J: TRBJ2-5
DNA: TGTGCCAGCAGCGATGAGGGGGGGACCCAGTACTTC
CDR3: CASSDEGGTQYF

V: TRBV19
size: .
length: 15
D: TRBD1
J: TRBJ1-2
DNA: TGTGCCAGTAGTATTCCCTCGGCAGGGGGCCATGGCTACACCTTC
CDR3: CASSIPSAGGHGYTF

V: TRBV6-1
size: once
length: 13
D: .
J: TRBJ2-5
DNA: TGTGCCAGCAGTGAAAGGTCTCAAGAGACCCAGTACTTC
CDR3: CASSERSQETQYF

V: TRBV29-1
size: .
length: 13
D: .
J: TRBJ1-5
DNA: TGCAGCGTAGGCAGGGATAGCAATCAGCCCCAGCATTTT
CDR3: CSVGRDSNQPQHF

V: TRBV28
size: once
length: 13
D: .
J: TRBJ1-2
DNA: TGTGCCAGCAGCTCTTTTACAGGGCGTGGCTACACCTTC
CDR3: CASSSFTGRGYTF

V: TRBV27
size: .
length: 14
D: .
J: TRBJ1-3
DNA: TGTGCCAGTTCTCAGGGGACCTCTGGAAACACCATATATTTT
CDR3: CASSQGTSGNTIYF